This T cell receptor beta chain came from a study of T-cell reconstitution after alpha-beta-depleted transplantation in children. V shed 0 bases and J shed 4 bases, with 22 bases lying between them. Germline V gene lookup returns CDR1 SGHTA and CDR2 FQGNSA. The CDR3 is 18 amino acids. Findings of the study overall: Counts and diversity of T cells one year after transplant came mostly from newly produced T cells. By about two months after transplant, alpha-beta T cells reportedly arose from several hundred graft clones that had expanded. In some patients, recipient T cells and intrathymic progenitors surviving conditioning explained high day-60 diversity.

Unique molecular identifiers tagged the TCRbeta library. TCRdb itself ran the PCR reads through MiXCR, one entry per CDR3 protein. The sample carries more than 75,000 distinct CDR3 sequences, around a quarter recorded once. Points on this clonotype: Antigen unknown.

The clonotype was recovered from a boy between 2 and 10 years old with acute lymphoblastic leukemia, due to receive a stem cell transplant. The starting material was PBMCs, obtained before TCRalphabeta/CD19-depleted stem cell transplant. V and J are TRBV7-2 and TRBJ2-7; D is unresolved. The CDR3 DNA is TGTGCCAGCAGCTTAGCGCCTACTACCCGATTTCGTCTATACGAGCAGTACTTC. This gives the protein CASSLAPTTRFRLYEQYF.